This passage covers 12 T cell receptor beta chains from one sample sequenced in a study of blood T cell repertoires in COVID-19 (dated by TCRdb to 2018 to 2020). The library came from the immunoSEQ multiplex PCR assay. The source is immuneACCESS, and TCRdb retained only in-frame sequences with V and J called. Part of the clones is not carried over; for the studies checked, unresolved V genes explain less than half of this, and the remainder is unexplained. Within this sample are about 250,000 clones, with approximately 88% of them counted one time only. The biggest ten clones account for roughly 0.8% of the sample. Material for sequencing was peripheral blood. The source is a woman aged 25 to 45 with acute or convalescent COVID-19.

The chain is built from TRBV10-3 and TRBJ2-1, with no clear D. This CDR3 is 16 amino acids long. Germline V CDR1 and CDR2: ENHRY, SYGVKD. V was pared by 3 bases and J by 1 base, with 13 bases between. CDR3 amino acids: CAISDVARLSYNEQFF. The CDR3 nucleotides are TGTGCCATCAGTGACGTTGCTAGGTTATCCTACAATGAGCAGTTCTTC.

The chain employs TRBV5-1 and TRBJ2-7; possibly TRBD1 for D (6 bases). Germline V gene lookup returns CDR1 SGHRS and CDR2 YFSETQ. With 3 bases removed from V and 5 bases from J, the gap between germline ends came to 12 bases. The CDR3 runs to 13 residues. The DNA for the CDR3 is TGCGCCAGCAGCTCTACAGGGTGGAACGAGCAGTACTTC. Translation gives CASSSTGWNEQYF.

The CDR3 DNA sequence: TGTGCCAGCAGCTTACAGGACAGGGGGAACACTGAAGCTTTCTTT. This encodes CASSLQDRGNTEAFF. The genes are TRBV21-1 and TRBJ1-1; TRBD1, the D gene given by the table, was not confirmed from the DNA. TRBV21-1 is labeled a pseudogene. The CDR3 consists of 15 residues.

The genes are TRBV19 and TRBJ2-3; 8 bases line up with TRBD2. J gave up 1 base and V 5 bases, and 8 bases lay outside the gene matches. In germline, CDR1 is LNHDA, CDR2 SQIVND (reference sequence). The CDR3 is 16 amino acids. The CDR3 loop reads CASSGGLGEGTDTQYF. In DNA, the CDR3 is TGTGCCAGTAGTGGGGGACTAGGTGAGGGCACAGATACGCAGTATTTT.

This rearrangement joins TRBV15 to TRBJ2-3, with a tentative D call TRBD2 (6 bases). The germline gives CDR1 LNHNV, CDR2 YYDKDF (reference sequence). The CDR3 is made up of 13 amino acids. With 11 bases removed from V and 3 bases from J, the gap between germline ends came to 15 bases. The CDR3 is CAVRGIGTDTQYF. The CDR3 DNA is TGTGCCGTTCGCGGGATCGGGACAGATACGCAGTATTTT.

The chain is built from TRBV2 and TRBJ2-5; 15 bases agree with TRBD2. V was pared by 7 bases and J by 0 bases, with 15 bases of the junction left unmatched. Looked up from germline, CDR1 is SNHLY and CDR2 is FYNNEI. The CDR3 runs to 20 residues. This chain's CDR3 is CASNYLRTSGRAFDQETQYF. The CDR3 DNA follows: TGTGCCAGCAATTACTTACGGACTAGCGGGAGGGCCTTTGACCAAGAGACCCAGTACTTC. The full variable domain, in which reference TRBV2 and TRBJ2-5 provide the parts outside the CDR3, is EPEVTQTPSHQVTQMGQEVILRCVPISNHLYFYWYRQILGQKVEFLVSFYNNEISEKSEIFDDQFSVERPDGSNFTLKIRSTKLEDSAMYFCASNYLRTSGRAFDQETQYFGPGTRLLVL.

The chain links TRBV7-9 to TRBJ1-1, with 7 bases that match TRBD1. The junction had 7 bases not matched to a gene; V was cut back by 5 bases and J by 1 base. Germline V gives CDR1 SEHNR, CDR2 FQNEAQ (reference sequence). This CDR3 region has 15 residues. In nucleotides, the CDR3 is TGTGCCAGCAGCGCCCTAACAGGGGCGAACACTGAAGCTTTCTTT. It codes for CASSALTGANTEAFF.

The chain joins TRBV20-1 to TRBJ2-7; D possibly corresponds to TRBD1 (6 bases). Germline CDR1 reads DFQATT; CDR2 reads SNEGSKA (reference sequence). Trimming took 5 bases from V and 4 from J, leaving 6 bases between them. This CDR3 has 10 residues. CDR3 residues: CSAGQYEQYF. CDR3 DNA sequence: TGCAGTGCTGGACAGTACGAGCAGTACTTC.

The rearrangement uses TRBV11-2 and TRBJ2-7; D possibly corresponds to TRBD1 (6 bases). CDR3 length: 16 residues. CDR1 SGHAT and CDR2 FQNNGV come from the germline V gene. Trimming removed 5 bases from V and 1 base from J, with 18 bases in between. In nucleotides, the CDR3 is TGTGCCAGCAGCCTCAATCCGGGACATCGATCCTACGAGCAGTACTTC. This codes for CASSLNPGHRSYEQYF.

About this clone: Other DNA sequences in this sample translate to the same CDR3. The chain uses TRBV18 and TRBJ1-1; D is uncertain. Trimming took off 0 bases at V and 1 base at J, with 6 bases between the two ends. CDR1 and CDR2 from the germline V gene are KGHSH and LQKENI. The CDR3 has 14 residues. In nucleotides, the CDR3 is TGTGCCAGCTCACCACCGAACAGGAACACTGAAGCTTTCTTT. It codes for CASSPPNRNTEAFF.

The chain combines TRBV5-6 with TRBJ1-1; the D is unclear. Germline assignment: CDR1 SGHDT and CDR2 YYEEEE. The CDR3 loop spans 12 amino acids. Trimming pared 4 bases from V and 4 bases from J, leaving 8 bases between. The CDR3 sequence is CASSRLFTEAFF. In DNA, the CDR3 is TGTGCCAGCAGCCGGTTGTTCACTGAAGCTTTCTTT.

The rearrangement joins TRBV6-1 to TRBJ2-3, with D tentatively TRBD1 (6 bases). Between the trimmed V and J ends, which lost 3 bases and 0 bases, there was a span of 16 bases. CDR1 and CDR2 from the germline V gene are MNHNS and SASEGT. The CDR3 extends over 17 amino acids. The CDR3 is CASSDTRLDSSTDTQYF. Here the CDR3 DNA reads TGTGCCAGCAGTGACACGAGACTGGACAGCAGCACAGATACGCAGTATTTT.